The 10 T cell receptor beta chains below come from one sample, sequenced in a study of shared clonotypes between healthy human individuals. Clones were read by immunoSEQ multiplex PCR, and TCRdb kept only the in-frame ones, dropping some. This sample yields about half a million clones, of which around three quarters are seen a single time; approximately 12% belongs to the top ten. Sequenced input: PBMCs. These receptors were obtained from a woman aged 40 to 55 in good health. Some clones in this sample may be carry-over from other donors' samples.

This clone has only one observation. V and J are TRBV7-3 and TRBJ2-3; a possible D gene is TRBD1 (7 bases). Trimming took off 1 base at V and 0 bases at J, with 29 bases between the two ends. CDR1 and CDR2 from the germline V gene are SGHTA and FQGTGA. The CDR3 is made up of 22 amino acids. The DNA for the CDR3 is TGTGCCAGCAGCTTAAAGGTTCACTTGACAGGGCGAACAAGCGGGAGCACAGATACGCAGTATTTT. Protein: CASSLKVHLTGRTSGSTDTQYF.

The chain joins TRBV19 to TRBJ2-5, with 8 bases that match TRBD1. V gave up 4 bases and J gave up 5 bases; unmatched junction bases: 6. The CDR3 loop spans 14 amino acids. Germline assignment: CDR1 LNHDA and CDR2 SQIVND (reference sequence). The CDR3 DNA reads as TGTGCCAGTAGTACCCAGCGGACAGGGGAGACCCAGTACTTC. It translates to CASSTQRTGETQYF.

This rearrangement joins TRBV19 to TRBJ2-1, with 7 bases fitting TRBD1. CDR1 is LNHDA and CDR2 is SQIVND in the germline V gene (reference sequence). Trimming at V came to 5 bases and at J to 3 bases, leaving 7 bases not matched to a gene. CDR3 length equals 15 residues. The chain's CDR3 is CASSASRQGYNEQFF. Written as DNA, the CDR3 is TGTGCCAGTAGTGCTAGCCGACAGGGCTACAATGAGCAGTTCTTC.

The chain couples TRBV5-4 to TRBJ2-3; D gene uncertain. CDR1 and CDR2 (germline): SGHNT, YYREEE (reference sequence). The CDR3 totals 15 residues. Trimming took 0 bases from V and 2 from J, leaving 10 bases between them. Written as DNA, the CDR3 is TGTGCCAGCAGCTTGGGAGGATACTACACAGATACGCAGTATTTT. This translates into CASSLGGYYTDTQYF.

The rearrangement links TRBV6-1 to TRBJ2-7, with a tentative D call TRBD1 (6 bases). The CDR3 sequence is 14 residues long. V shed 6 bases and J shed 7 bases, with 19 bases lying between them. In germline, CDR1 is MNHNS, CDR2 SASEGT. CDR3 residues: CASSLPLRRGEQYF. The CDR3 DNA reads TGTGCCAGCAGCCTCCCCCTGCGAAGGGGGGAGCAGTACTTC.

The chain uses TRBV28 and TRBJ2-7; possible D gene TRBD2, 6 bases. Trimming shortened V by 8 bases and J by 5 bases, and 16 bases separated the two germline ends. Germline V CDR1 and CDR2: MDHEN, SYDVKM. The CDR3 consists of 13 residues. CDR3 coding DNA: TGTGCCAGCCGTCCGGGCGGGATCAACGAGCAGTACTTC. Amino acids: CASRPGGINEQYF.

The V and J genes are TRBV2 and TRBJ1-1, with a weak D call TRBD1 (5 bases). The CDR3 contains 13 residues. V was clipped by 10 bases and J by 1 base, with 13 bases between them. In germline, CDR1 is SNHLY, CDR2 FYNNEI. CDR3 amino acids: CATGTERNTEAFF. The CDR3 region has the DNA TGTGCCACAGGGACGGAAAGGAACACTGAAGCTTTCTTT.

CDR3 sequence (DNA): TGCGCCAGCCAGCTAGCGGGAGGTTCAGATACGCAGTATTTT. It codes for CASQLAGGSDTQYF. This rearrangement joins TRBV5-1 to TRBJ2-3; TRBD2 aligns across 11 bases. V lost 7 bases and J lost 4; bases outside the gene matches: 5. Germline CDR1 reads SGHRS; CDR2 reads YFSETQ. The CDR3 runs 14 residues.

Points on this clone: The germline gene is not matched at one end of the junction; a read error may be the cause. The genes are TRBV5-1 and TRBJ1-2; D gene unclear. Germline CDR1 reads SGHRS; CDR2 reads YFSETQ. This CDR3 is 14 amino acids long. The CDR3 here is CVSSLTAESYGYTF. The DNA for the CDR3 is TGCGTCAGCAGCTTGACGGCGGAAAGCTATGGCTACACCTTC.

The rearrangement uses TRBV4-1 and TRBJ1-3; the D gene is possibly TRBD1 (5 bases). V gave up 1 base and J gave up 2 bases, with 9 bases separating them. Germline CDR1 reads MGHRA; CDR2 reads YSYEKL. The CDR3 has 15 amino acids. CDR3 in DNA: TGCGCCAGCAGCCAAGGGGACTTTACTGGAAACACCATATATTTT. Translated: CASSQGDFTGNTIYF.